Following are 16 T cell receptor beta chains from one sample sequenced in a study of T-cell memory formation after mild COVID-19. Via MiXCR, TCRdb re-called the 5' RACE reads, giving one row per CDR3 protein. The sample lists about 81,000 distinct CDR3 sequences, roughly 25% occurring once. Sequences were obtained from PBMCs or a T cell subset sorted from them (not recorded which). All receptors come from a man aged 18 to 29 who had mild COVID-19 (a few samples of this study predate the infection). Cell type and time point are not known.

This clonotype has more than one count but fewer than ten. The rearrangement uses TRBV4-3 and TRBJ2-1; 11 bases are shared with TRBD2. The CDR3 is made up of 16 amino acids. The trim removed 4 bases at V and 5 bases at J, leaving 7 bases unmatched. The germline gives CDR1 LGHNA, CDR2 YSLEER. The CDR3 nucleotides are TGCGCCAGCAGCCGCCCGACTAGCGGGGATAACAATGAGCAGTTCTTC. Translation: CASSRPTSGDNNEQFF.

This rearrangement joins TRBV29-1 to TRBJ2-7; 8 bases are a match to TRBD1. The CDR3 consists of 11 residues. J gave up 5 bases and V 7 bases, and 4 bases lay outside the gene matches. Germline CDR1 and CDR2: SQVTM and ANQGSEA. This CDR3 is CSGQGLDEQYF. The CDR3 DNA follows: TGCAGCGGACAGGGGTTGGACGAGCAGTACTTC.

This rearrangement joins TRBV7-9 to TRBJ2-5; maybe TRBD2 (5 bases). Germline lookup yields CDR1 SEHNR and CDR2 FQNEAQ (reference sequence). The length of the CDR3 is 14 residues. Trimming stripped 5 bases from V and 5 bases from J, with 15 bases between. CDR3 amino acids: CASSIVGVGETQYF. The CDR3 region has the DNA TGTGCCAGCAGCATCGTCGGGGTGGGGGAGACCCAGTACTTC.

V is TRBV6-6 and J is TRBJ1-1; 8 bases fit TRBD1. J gave up 4 bases and V 7 bases, and 8 bases lay outside the gene matches. The CDR3 runs to 14 residues. In germline, CDR1 is MNHNY, CDR2 SVGAGI (reference sequence). Here the CDR3 DNA reads TGTGCCAGCACTATGCAGGGGGCGGGCACTGAAGCTTTCTTT. It specifies CASTMQGAGTEAFF.

Comment on this clonotype: A junction boundary mismatches the germline segment, possibly from a read error. V usage is TRBV27 and J usage is TRBJ2-2, with D perhaps matching TRBD1 (7 bases). CDR3 length: 14 amino acids. The germline CDR1 and CDR2 sequences are MNHEY and SMNVEV (reference sequence). The CDR3 protein is CACRPTGTLGELFF. The CDR3 nucleotides read TGTGCCTGCAGGCCGACAGGGACTCTCGGGGAGCTGTTTTTT.

This clonotype was seen more than once but under ten times. The CDR3 loop reads CASSFGQSRDGYTF. Written as DNA, the CDR3 is TGTGCCAGCAGTTTTGGACAGTCACGGGATGGCTACACCTTC. V and J are TRBV27 and TRBJ1-2, with D possibly matching TRBD1 (6 bases). CDR1 is MNHEY, CDR2 SMNVEV, per germline (reference sequence). The ends were cut back, 3 bases at V and 6 bases at J, with 14 bases in the middle. The CDR3 is 14 amino acids.

The CDR3 nucleotides read TGTGCCACCAAGTGGGGGTATACTGAAGCTTTCTTT. Protein: CATKWGYTEAFF. The chain links TRBV7-8 to TRBJ1-1; tentatively, D is TRBD1 (5 bases). V was trimmed by 10 bases and J by 5 bases, leaving 14 bases between them. The CDR3 has 12 residues. CDR1 SGHVS and CDR2 FQNEAQ come from the germline V gene.

This clonotype has ten or more counts. CDR3 coding DNA: TGTGCCAGCAACCAGGGTGGGCAGGAGCTCACCGGGGAGCTGTTTTTT. Encoded protein: CASNQGGQELTGELFF. The chain carries TRBV11-2 and TRBJ2-2; a weak D match, TRBD1 (5 bases). The ends were cut back, 7 bases at V and 4 bases at J, with 19 bases in the middle. Germline V gene data show CDR1 as SGHAT and CDR2 as FQNNGV. The CDR3 length is 16 residues.

This clonotype was counted a few times. This chain links TRBV27 with TRBJ2-4; TRBD1 might be the D (6 bases). In germline, CDR1 is MNHEY, CDR2 SMNVEV (reference sequence). This CDR3 has 14 residues. Trimming cost V 6 bases and J 1 base, with 10 bases left between them. The CDR3 DNA follows: TGTGCCAGCAGCCCGAGGGGGGCCAAAAACATTCAGTACTTC. This gives the protein CASSPRGAKNIQYF.

The rearrangement links TRBV5-1 to TRBJ2-1; 7 nucleotides line up with TRBD1. The germline gives CDR1 SGHRS, CDR2 YFSETQ. V was pared by 0 bases and J by 8 bases, with 14 bases of the junction left unmatched. This CDR3 has 17 amino acids. Here the CDR3 reads CASSLEPGQPSRDEQFF. The CDR3 nucleotides are TGCGCCAGCAGCTTGGAGCCGGGACAGCCCTCTAGGGATGAGCAGTTCTTC. The entire variable domain, with the rest obtained from reference TRBV5-1 and TRBJ2-1, is as follows: KAGVTQTPRYLIKTRGQQVTLSCSPISGHRSVSWYQQTPGQGLQFLFEYFSETQRNKGNFPGRFSGRQFSNSRSEMNVSTLELGDSALYLCASSLEPGQPSRDEQFFGPGTRLTVL.

The chain carries TRBV28 and TRBJ1-5, with a possible D match to TRBD1 (5 bases). This CDR3 region has 15 residues. Germline-derived CDR1 and CDR2 are MDHEN and SYDVKM. The V and J ends lost 2 bases and 5 bases respectively, with 13 bases between them. The CDR3: CASSLVGQSDQPQHF. As DNA, the CDR3 is TGTGCCAGCAGTTTAGTGGGGCAATCCGATCAGCCCCAGCATTTT.

This clonotype has more than one count but fewer than ten. V and J are TRBV12-3 or TRBV12-4 and TRBJ1-1, with a tentative D call TRBD1 (5 bases). V dropped 6 bases and J dropped 7 bases, with 15 bases sitting between them. This CDR3 comprises 13 residues. In nucleotides, the CDR3 is TGTGCCAGCAGCATCCAGGGTAACCTTGAAGCTTTCTTT. It translates to CASSIQGNLEAFF.

The chain joins TRBV7-6 to TRBJ2-5, with D unclear. The germline CDR1 and CDR2 sequences are SGHVS and FNYEAQ. Trimming took off 5 bases at V and 2 bases at J, with 12 bases between the two ends. CDR3 size: 14 residues. CDR3 DNA: TGTGCCAGCAGCCCGACAAGGGTTCAAGAGACCCAGTACTTC. Its protein product is CASSPTRVQETQYF. Combining the CDR3 with reference TRBV7-6 and TRBJ2-5 gives the whole variable domain GAGVSQSPRYKVTKRGQDVALRCDPISGHVSLYWYRQALGQGPEFLTYFNYEAQQDKSGLPNDRFSAERPEGSISTLTIQRTEQRDSAMYRCASSPTRVQETQYFGPGTRLLVL.

The chain recombines TRBV7-2 with TRBJ1-1; D gene uncertain. The CDR3 has 15 residues. Looked up from germline, CDR1 is SGHTA and CDR2 is FQGNSA. V was shortened by 2 bases and J by 2 bases, with 12 bases between the two germline ends. The CDR3 spells CASSLSAWGNTEAFF. In DNA, the CDR3 is TGTGCCAGCAGCTTATCGGCTTGGGGTAACACTGAAGCTTTCTTT.

The chain is built from TRBV5-1 and TRBJ2-7; 10 bases agree with TRBD1. Per the germline V gene, CDR1 is SGHRS and CDR2 is YFSETQ. V lost 4 bases and J lost 5; bases outside the gene matches: 3. This CDR3 is built from 13 residues. This CDR3 reads CASSAGQGNEQYF. The CDR3 coding sequence is TGCGCCAGCAGCGCGGGACAGGGGAACGAGCAGTACTTC.

This chain joins TRBV6-2 or TRBV6-3 and TRBJ1-1; D gene unclear. Germline CDR1 and CDR2: MNHEY and SVGEGT. V gave up 5 bases and J gave up 2 bases, with 9 bases separating them. The CDR3 runs to 13 residues. This CDR3 is CASSNPGNTEAFF. For the CDR3, the DNA is TGTGCCAGCAGTAACCCCGGCAACACTGAAGCTTTCTTT.